The entry below gives a single T cell receptor (beta chain) sequence along with its context. Which antigen it targets is not known. Base qualities are missing; no much larger clone stands one base away. The trial excluded patients who had a history of autoimmune disease or were on systemic immunosuppression. Peripheral blood for TCR sequencing was collected from all dose cohorts at baseline, on cycle 4 day 1, and on cycle 7 day 1. The samples were drawn from a first-in-human, open-label, multicenter phase I dose-escalation trial of ivuxolimab. Adults with locally advanced or metastatic melanoma, renal cell carcinoma, hepatocellular carcinoma or head and neck squamous cell carcinoma were enrolled in the trial. Before TCR sequencing, CD4+ T cells and CD8+ T cells from peripheral blood were sorted into separate populations. The sample originates from a study of OX40 agonist ivuxolimab in advanced cancers. Notes on the research overall: Ivuxolimab, which targeted the costimulatory receptor OX40 (CD134), was an agonistic, fully human IgG2 monoclonal antibody. Intravenous ivuxolimab was administered to patients every 2 weeks at six dose levels: 0.01, 0.1, 0.3, 1.5, 3 and 10 mg/kg. Of the roughly 53 patients in dose escalation, about 20 had hepatocellular carcinoma, some 15 had melanoma, 9 had renal cell carcinoma and 9 had head and neck cancer. The monotherapy dose-escalation portion (N of about 57 patients) of the phase I ivuxolimab trial is reported in the paper. In the dose-escalation cohort, 70% to 85% of patients were male, and the mean age was around 60 years, with a range of about 23 to 80. Peripheral TCRbeta sequencing was intended to test whether TCR sequence diversity was altered and clonal T-cell expansion was caused by ivuxolimab. Partial responses occurred in three dose-escalation patients, of whom one had hepatocellular carcinoma and two had cutaneous melanoma. Patients were allowed to have had prior anti-PD-1, anti-PD-L1 or anti-CTLA-4 therapy, and approximately 40% of the dose-escalation patients had previously received checkpoint inhibitors.

Genomic DNA was extracted from sorted cells for sequencing of the TCRbeta CDR3 region. The immunoSEQ Assay was used to sequence the TCRbeta CDR3 regions. Imported from immuneACCESS, the table was reduced by TCRdb to in-frame sequences with V and J called. These copies leave out some clones; in studies compared against another copy, an unresolved V gene accounts for under half, and the cause of the remainder is not known. The sample has 30,000 to 40,000 clones on record, 88% of them singletons. Together, the top ten hold 12% of the sample. Results and caveats for the whole study, not just this receptor: Clonal expansion of both CD4+ and CD8+ blood T cells was observed from baseline to week 6 at doses 0.1 to 3.0 mg/kg. Which antigens the clonally expanded peripheral T cells were specific for was not determined. Low levels of normalized T-cell clonal expansion were also seen in some patients who did not respond. After ivuxolimab, more expanded clones were found on average in CD8+ T cells than in CD4+ T cells. In the 0.1-3.0 mg/kg groups, partial responders were among the patients with the lowest normalized peripheral clonal expansion, particularly in CD8+ T cells.

Ends trimmed: V by 5 bases, J by 2 bases; bases unmatched to a gene: 6. In the germline V gene (reference sequence), CDR1 corresponds to LNHDA and CDR2 to SQIVND. The CDR3 covers 15 residues, taking in both the cysteine and the phenylalanine. Left in the record is the CDR3 DNA by itself, 45 bases read in frame from the first base. The TCR comes from an adult with an advanced solid tumor such as melanoma, head and neck, liver or kidney cancer. Recombination connected TRBV19 to TRBJ2-1, and 7 bases in between align with TRBD2. Source: CD4+ or CD8+ T cells sorted from blood, taken in a trial of the OX40 agonist ivuxolimab. CDR3 reads: CASSPIAGAYNEQFF. In nucleotide form, the sequence is TGTGCCAGTAGTCCCATAGCGGGCGCCTACAATGAGCAGTTCTTC. The full variable domain, with segments outside the CDR3 supplied by the reference TRBV19 and TRBJ2-1 proteins, appears as DGGITQSPKYLFRKEGQNVTLSCEQNLNHDAMYWYRQDPGQGLRLIYYSQIVNDFQKGDIAEGYSVSREKKESFPLTVTSAQKNPTAFYLCASSPIAGAYNEQFFGPGTRLTVL.